This T cell receptor beta chain was captured by sequencing in a study of blood T cell repertoires in COVID-19. The CDR3 has 17 residues. Between the trimmed V and J ends, which lost 6 bases and 1 base, there was a span of 21 bases. Looked up from germline, CDR1 is KGHDR and CDR2 is SFDVKD. The repertoire was sequenced with immunoSEQ multiplex PCR; TCRdb's copy has only in-frame clones and lacks some. This sample has 300,000 to 350,000 clones; around 90% occur once, and the top ten carry approximately 9.9%. The sequence derives from a man aged 30 to 39 with COVID-19, enrolled during active disease. This rearrangement joins TRBV24-1 to TRBJ2-7; the D gene is possibly TRBD2 (6 bases). The specimen was peripheral blood. The CDR3 sequence: CATSPDPGKGRSYEQYF. CDR3 nucleotides: TGTGCCACCAGTCCAGACCCGGGGAAGGGGAGGTCCTACGAGCAGTACTTC.